These 16 T cell receptor beta chains share one sample of origin, sequenced in a study of breast tumors, draining lymph nodes, adjacent tissues. TCRdb reanalysed the multiplex PCR reads using MiXCR and keeps one entry per CDR3 protein. This sample has about 14,000 distinct CDR3 sequences, with around 57% found just once. The sample was tumor-adjacent breast tissue. The receptors originated from a female donor with breast cancer. Some clones in this sample may be carry-over from other donors' samples.

The rearrangement links TRBV12-3 or TRBV12-4 to TRBJ2-3; 10 bases map to TRBD2. This CDR3 has 18 residues. Unmatched junction bases numbered 13, after V lost 4 bases and J lost 3 bases. The CDR3 reads CASSSGRVAGGRTDTQYF. The CDR3 coding sequence is TGTGCCAGCAGTTCGGGGAGGGTAGCGGGAGGTCGAACAGATACGCAGTATTTT.

This chain uses TRBV7-9 with TRBJ2-5; 12 bases match TRBD2. The germline CDR1 and CDR2 sequences are SEHNR and FQNEAQ (reference sequence). The CDR3 totals 15 residues. J lost 5 bases, V lost 5 bases, and 6 bases had no gene match. The CDR3 reads CASSRLAGVYETQYF. As DNA, the CDR3 is TGTGCCAGCAGCCGACTAGCGGGAGTGTATGAGACCCAGTACTTC.

As for this clonotype: Its ends do not fully match the called genes, so a read error is possible. The chain is built from TRBV13 and TRBJ2-3, with 10 bases identical to TRBD1. This CDR3 is 16 amino acids long. Germline assignment: CDR1 PRHDT and CDR2 FYEKMQ (reference sequence). As DNA, the CDR3 is TGTACCAGCAGCATGCGACAGGGGGCTAGCACAGATACGCAGTATTTT. Translation gives CTSSMRQGASTDTQYF.

This clonotype was seen at least ten times. This chain links TRBV20-1 with TRBJ2-1; D may be TRBD2 (5 bases). The CDR3 covers 16 residues. Per the germline V gene, CDR1 is DFQATT and CDR2 is SNEGSKA (reference sequence). Between the trimmed V and J ends, which lost 0 bases and 0 bases, there was a span of 12 bases. CDR3 bases: TGCAGTGCTAGAGATAGCGACCCGAGCTCCTACAATGAGCAGTTCTTC. This encodes CSARDSDPSSYNEQFF.

The gene calls are TRBV20-1 and TRBJ1-4; 10 bases fit TRBD1. This CDR3 comprises 14 residues. CDR1 is DFQATT, CDR2 SNEGSKA, per germline (reference sequence). Trimming cost V 5 bases and J 6 bases; bases outside gene matches: 6. CDR3 protein: CSAWDRGDDEKLFF. Written as DNA, the CDR3 is TGCAGTGCTTGGGACAGGGGAGATGATGAAAAACTGTTTTTT.

This sequence joins TRBV5-1 and TRBJ2-2; TRBD2 matches at 9 bases. Germline CDR1 SGHRS, CDR2 YFSETQ. With V trimmed by 0 bases and J by 4 bases, 4 bases remained unmatched. CDR3 length equals 16 residues. CDR3 protein: CASSLDSGRFTGELFF. The CDR3 DNA reads TGCGCCAGCAGCTTGGACAGCGGGAGGTTCACCGGGGAGCTGTTTTTT.

The gene calls are TRBV10-1 and TRBJ2-7; the match to TRBD2 covers 10 bases. The germline CDR1 and CDR2 sequences are WNHNN and SYGVQD (reference sequence). Germline trimming cut 4 bases from V and 3 bases from J; bases unmatched to any gene: 0. CDR3 size: 13 residues. CDR3 protein: CASSGTSGYEQYF. The CDR3 nucleotides read TGCGCCAGCAGTGGGACTAGCGGCTACGAGCAGTACTTC.

This clonotype was recorded once. The chain links TRBV12-5 to TRBJ2-1, with 12 positions matching TRBD2. Germline assignment: CDR1 LGHNT and CDR2 FRNRAP. This CDR3 is 18 amino acids long. V shed 0 bases, J shed 7 bases, and the junction held 10 bases outside the gene matches. The CDR3 DNA reads TGTGCTAGTGGTTTGGTATTCTTGACTAGCGGGAGAAAAAATGAGCAGTTCTTC. This translates into CASGLVFLTSGRKNEQFF.

Only one count was recorded for this clonotype. CDR3 protein: CATSGDNEQFF. CDR3 bases: TGTGCCACCAGCGGGGACAATGAGCAGTTCTTC. The chain links TRBV15 to TRBJ2-1; D gene unclear. The CDR3 has 11 residues. V was cut by 5 bases and J by 5 bases, with 4 bases left in between. Germline loops: CDR1 LNHNV, CDR2 YYDKDF (reference sequence). Filled out from reference TRBV15 and TRBJ2-1, the complete variable domain reads DAMVIQNPRYQVTQFGKPVTLSCSQTLNHNVMYWYQQKSSQAPKLLFHYYDKDFNNEADTPDNFQSRRPNTSFCFLDIRSPGLGDTAMYLCATSGDNEQFFGPGTRLTVL.

Relative to its sample, this clonotype is large. The chain joins TRBV7-9 to TRBJ2-7, with D perhaps assigned TRBD1 or TRBD2 (5 bases each). Trimming pared 5 bases from V and 3 bases from J, leaving 17 bases between. The CDR3 has 15 amino acids. Per germline, CDR1 SEHNR and CDR2 FQNEAQ (reference sequence). CDR3 sequence: CASSERGELDYEQYF. CDR3 nucleotide sequence: TGTGCCAGCAGCGAGAGGGGTGAGCTAGACTACGAGCAGTACTTC.

The rearrangement uses TRBV19 and TRBJ1-3; D gene uncertain. This CDR3 has 14 residues. V dropped 6 bases and J dropped 0 bases, with 9 bases sitting between them. CDR1 and CDR2 (germline): LNHDA, SQIVND (reference sequence). The CDR3, as DNA: TGTGCCAGTAGGAGGGTAGACTCTGGAAACACCATATATTTT. It specifies CASRRVDSGNTIYF. Based on the CDR3 plus reference TRBV19 and TRBJ1-3, the full variable domain is DGGITQSPKYLFRKEGQNVTLSCEQNLNHDAMYWYRQDPGQGLRLIYYSQIVNDFQKGDIAEGYSVSREKKESFPLTVTSAQKNPTAFYLCASRRVDSGNTIYFGEGSWLTVV.

The rearrangement uses TRBV7-2 and TRBJ2-7, with D unclear. The CDR3 covers 13 residues. Between the trimmed V and J ends, which lost 4 bases and 6 bases, there was a span of 13 bases. The germline gives CDR1 SGHTA, CDR2 FQGNSA. The CDR3 nucleotides are TGTGCCAGCAGCTCCCATCCATTTGGCGAGCAGTACTTC. Its protein is CASSSHPFGEQYF.

V usage is TRBV7-2 and J usage is TRBJ2-2; no reliable D call. With 4 bases removed from V and 0 bases from J, the gap between germline ends came to 12 bases. Germline V gene data show CDR1 as SGHTA and CDR2 as FQGNSA. The CDR3 runs to 16 residues. The CDR3 DNA follows: TGTGCCAGCAGCTCTCGAGCGACTTCGAACACCGGGGAGCTGTTTTTT. This encodes CASSSRATSNTGELFF.

This clonotype was seen at least ten times. The rearrangement links TRBV5-6 to TRBJ1-1; tentative D call: TRBD1 (6 bases). The germline V gene encodes CDR1 SGHDT and CDR2 YYEEEE. The CDR3 runs to 16 residues. The V end lost 0 bases, the J end lost 9 bases, and 21 bases lay between the germline ends. The CDR3 protein is CASSLVRNRDKWQAFF. The DNA of the CDR3 is TGTGCCAGCAGCTTGGTACGGAACCGGGACAAGTGGCAAGCTTTCTTT.

This clonotype was seen a handful of times. V gene TRBV25-1 combines with J gene TRBJ1-4; TRBD1 might be the D (6 bases). V was trimmed by 6 bases and J by 8 bases, leaving 13 bases between them. CDR3 length: 13 residues. CDR1 and CDR2 (germline): MGHDK, SYGVNS. The CDR3 is CASRGPQGEKLFF. CDR3 bases: TGTGCCAGCAGGGGACCGCAGGGGGAAAAACTGTTTTTT.

This clonotype was counted only a few times. The chain joins TRBV13 to TRBJ1-5, with D unclear. Germline V gives CDR1 PRHDT, CDR2 FYEKMQ (reference sequence). Between the trimmed V and J ends, which lost 5 bases and 7 bases, there was a span of 12 bases. This CDR3 region has 13 residues. The CDR3 DNA reads as TGTGCCAGCAGCCTTAATCTAGGCCAGCCCCAGCATTTT. As protein: CASSLNLGQPQHF.